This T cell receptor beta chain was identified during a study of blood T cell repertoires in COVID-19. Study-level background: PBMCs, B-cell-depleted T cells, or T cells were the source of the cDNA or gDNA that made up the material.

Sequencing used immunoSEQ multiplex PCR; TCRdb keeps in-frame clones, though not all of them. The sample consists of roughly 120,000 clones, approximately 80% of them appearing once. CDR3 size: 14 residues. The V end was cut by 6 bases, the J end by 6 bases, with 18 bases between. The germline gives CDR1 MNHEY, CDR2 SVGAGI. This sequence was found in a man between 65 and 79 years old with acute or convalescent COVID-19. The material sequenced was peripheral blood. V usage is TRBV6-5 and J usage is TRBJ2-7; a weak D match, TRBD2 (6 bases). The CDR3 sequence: CASSDPGLRAEQYF. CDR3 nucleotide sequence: TGTGCCAGCAGCGACCCGGGACTGCGGGCCGAGCAGTACTTC.